This T cell receptor beta chain was profiled in a study of early T cells in non-severe SARS-CoV-2 infection. Using its own MiXCR run on the 5' RACE reads, TCRdb lists one record per CDR3 protein. The sample records about 80,000 distinct CDR3 sequences, around 5% being singletons. This clonotype was seen more than once but under ten times. Trimming cost V 7 bases and J 2 bases, with 15 bases left between them. Germline CDR1 MNHNS, CDR2 SASEGT. There are 14 residues in the CDR3. Sequencing was performed on whole blood, taken at baseline. The sequence came from an adult who was a healthcare worker with PCR-confirmed SARS-CoV-2 infection or an uninfected control (not recorded which). The genes are TRBV6-1 and TRBJ2-7, with D hard to call. CDR3 residues: CASTERAGPYEQYF. In DNA, the CDR3 is TGTGCCAGCACCGAAAGGGCCGGCCCCTACGAGCAGTACTTC.